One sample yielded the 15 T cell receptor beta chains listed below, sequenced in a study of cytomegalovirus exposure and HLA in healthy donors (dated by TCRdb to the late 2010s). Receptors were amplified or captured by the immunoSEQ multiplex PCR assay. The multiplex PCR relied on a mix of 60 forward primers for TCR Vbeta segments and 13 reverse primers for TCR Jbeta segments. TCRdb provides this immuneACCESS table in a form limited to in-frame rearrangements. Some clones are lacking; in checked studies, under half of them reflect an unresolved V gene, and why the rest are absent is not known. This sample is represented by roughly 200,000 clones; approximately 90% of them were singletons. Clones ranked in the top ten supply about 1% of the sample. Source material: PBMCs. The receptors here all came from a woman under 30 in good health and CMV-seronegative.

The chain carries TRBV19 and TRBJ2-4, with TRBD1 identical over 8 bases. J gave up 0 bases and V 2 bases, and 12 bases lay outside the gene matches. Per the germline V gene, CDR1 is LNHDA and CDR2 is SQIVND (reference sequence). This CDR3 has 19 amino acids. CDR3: CASSIPRPTGGIAKNIQYF. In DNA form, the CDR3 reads TGTGCCAGTAGTATACCCCGCCCCACAGGGGGGATAGCCAAAAACATTCAGTACTTC. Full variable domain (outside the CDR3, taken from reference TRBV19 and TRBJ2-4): DGGITQSPKYLFRKEGQNVTLSCEQNLNHDAMYWYRQDPGQGLRLIYYSQIVNDFQKGDIAEGYSVSREKKESFPLTVTSAQKNPTAFYLCASSIPRPTGGIAKNIQYFGAGTRLSVL.

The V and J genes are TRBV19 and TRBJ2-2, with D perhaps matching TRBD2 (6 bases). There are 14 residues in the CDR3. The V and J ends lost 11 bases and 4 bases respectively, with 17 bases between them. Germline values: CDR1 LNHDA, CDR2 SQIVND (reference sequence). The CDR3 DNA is TGTGCCGGACGGGACTCGGGGTTCACCGGGGAGCTGTTTTTT. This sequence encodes CAGRDSGFTGELFF. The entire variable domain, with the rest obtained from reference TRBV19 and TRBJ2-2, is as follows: DGGITQSPKYLFRKEGQNVTLSCEQNLNHDAMYWYRQDPGQGLRLIYYSQIVNDFQKGDIAEGYSVSREKKESFPLTVTSAQKNPTAFYLCAGRDSGFTGELFFGEGSRLTVL.

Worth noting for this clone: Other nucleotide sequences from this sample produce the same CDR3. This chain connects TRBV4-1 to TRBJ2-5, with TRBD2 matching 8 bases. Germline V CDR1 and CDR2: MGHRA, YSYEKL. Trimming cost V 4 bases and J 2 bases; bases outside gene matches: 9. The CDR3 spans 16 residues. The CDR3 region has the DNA TGCGCCAGCAGCCCGGGGGGGGCGGGGGTACAAGAGACCCAGTACTTC. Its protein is CASSPGGAGVQETQYF.

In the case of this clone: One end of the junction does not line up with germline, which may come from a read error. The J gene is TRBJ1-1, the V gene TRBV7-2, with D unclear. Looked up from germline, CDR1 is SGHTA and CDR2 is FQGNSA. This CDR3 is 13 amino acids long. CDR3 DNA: TGTGCCAGCAGCTTCTCGCGGAACCCTGAAGCTTTCTTT. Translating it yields CASSFSRNPEAFF. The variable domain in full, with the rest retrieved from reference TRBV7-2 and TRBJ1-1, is GAGVSQSPSNKVTEKGKDVELRCDPISGHTALYWYRQSLGQGLEFLIYFQGNSAPDKSGLPSDRFSAERTGGSVSTLTIQRTQQEDSAVYLCASSFSRNPEAFFGQGTRLTVV.

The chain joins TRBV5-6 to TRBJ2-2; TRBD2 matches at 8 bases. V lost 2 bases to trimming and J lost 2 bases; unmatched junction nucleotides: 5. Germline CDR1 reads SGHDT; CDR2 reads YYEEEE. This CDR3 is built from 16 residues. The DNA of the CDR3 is TGTGCCAGCAGCTTTCATGCGGGGGGTAACACCGGGGAGCTGTTTTTT. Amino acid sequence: CASSFHAGGNTGELFF.

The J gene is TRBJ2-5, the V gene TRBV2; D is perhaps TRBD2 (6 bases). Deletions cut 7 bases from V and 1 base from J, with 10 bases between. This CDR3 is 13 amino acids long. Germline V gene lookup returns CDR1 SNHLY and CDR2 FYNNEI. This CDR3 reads CASNRDFQETQYF. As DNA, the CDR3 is TGTGCCAGCAACCGGGACTTCCAAGAGACCCAGTACTTC.

The CDR3, as DNA: TGTGCCAGCAGTTTGATACTCGGGAGCGCAGATACGCAGTATTTT. Its translation is CASSLILGSADTQYF. This rearrangement joins TRBV28 to TRBJ2-3; possible D gene TRBD2, 6 bases. The germline V gene encodes CDR1 MDHEN and CDR2 SYDVKM. CDR3 length: 15 residues. V was trimmed by 3 bases and J by 4 bases, leaving 14 bases between them.

DNA for the CDR3: TGCGCCAGCAGCCAAGAAAGAGGTCAGCCCCAGCATTTT. The encoded protein is CASSQERGQPQHF. V and J are TRBV4-1 and TRBJ1-5; the D is unclear. CDR1 is MGHRA and CDR2 is YSYEKL in the germline V gene. Trimming removed 0 bases at V and 6 bases at J, with 6 bases between. There are 13 residues in the CDR3.

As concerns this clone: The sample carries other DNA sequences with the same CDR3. The CDR3, as DNA: TGTGCCAGTAGCGGAACACAGGGGGACTATAATTCACCCCTCCACTTT. This encodes CASSGTQGDYNSPLHF. The V call is TRBV5-4, the J call TRBJ1-6; 8 bases match TRBD1. CDR1 and CDR2 (germline): SGHNT, YYREEE (reference sequence). This CDR3 has 16 residues. The V and J ends lost 8 bases and 3 bases, in that order; junction bases with no gene match: 10.

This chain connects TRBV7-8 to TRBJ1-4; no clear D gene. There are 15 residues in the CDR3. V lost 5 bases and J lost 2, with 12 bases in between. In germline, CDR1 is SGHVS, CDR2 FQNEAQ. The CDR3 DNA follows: TGTGCCAGCAGCCCGAGGACTGCTACTAATGAAAAACTGTTTTTT. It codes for CASSPRTATNEKLFF. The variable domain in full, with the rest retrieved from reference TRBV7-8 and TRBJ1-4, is GAGVSQSPRYKVAKRGQDVALRCDPISGHVSLFWYQQALGQGPEFLTYFQNEAQLDKSGLPSDRFFAERPEGSVSTLKIQRTQQEDSAVYLCASSPRTATNEKLFFGSGTQLSVL.

CDR3 bases: TGTGCGGGAAGGACAGGGAGCTCTGGGGCCAACGTCCTGACTTTC. Translating gives CAGRTGSSGANVLTF. V is TRBV2 and J is TRBJ2-6, with 8 positions matching TRBD1. CDR1 and CDR2 from the germline V gene are SNHLY and FYNNEI. The CDR3 sequence is 15 residues long.

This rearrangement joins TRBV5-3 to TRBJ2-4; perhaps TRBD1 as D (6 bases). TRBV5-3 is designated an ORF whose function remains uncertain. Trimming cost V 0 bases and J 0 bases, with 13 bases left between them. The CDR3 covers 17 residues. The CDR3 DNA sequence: TGTGCCAGAAGCTTGGCCCGAGGACAGACAGCCAAAAACATTCAGTACTTC. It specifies CARSLARGQTAKNIQYF.

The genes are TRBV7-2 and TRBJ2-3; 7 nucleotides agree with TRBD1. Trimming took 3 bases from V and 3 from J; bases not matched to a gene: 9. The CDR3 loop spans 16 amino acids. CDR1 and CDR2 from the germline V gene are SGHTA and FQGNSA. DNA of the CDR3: TGTGCCAGCAGCTTCGTGTGGGCAGGGGGTACAGATACGCAGTATTTT. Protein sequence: CASSFVWAGGTDTQYF.

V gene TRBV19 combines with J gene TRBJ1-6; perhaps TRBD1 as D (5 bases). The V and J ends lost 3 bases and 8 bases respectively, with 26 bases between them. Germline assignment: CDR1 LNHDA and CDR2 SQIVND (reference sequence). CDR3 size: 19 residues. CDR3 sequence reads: CASSIGSSRGVGRDSPLHF. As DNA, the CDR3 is TGTGCCAGTAGTATCGGCAGTAGCCGGGGGGTGGGTAGGGATTCACCCCTCCACTTT.

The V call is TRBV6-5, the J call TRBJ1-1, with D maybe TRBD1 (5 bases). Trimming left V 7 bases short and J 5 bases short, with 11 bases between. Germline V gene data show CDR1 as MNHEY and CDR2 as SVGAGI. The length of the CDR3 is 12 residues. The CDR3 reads CASNPQGTEAFF. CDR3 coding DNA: TGTGCCAGCAATCCCCAGGGTACTGAAGCTTTCTTT.